Below are 8 T cell receptor beta chains sequenced from a single sample in a study of regulatory T cells in long-lasting Graves disease. To make TCR beta libraries, researchers used iRepertoire HTBI primers and Arm-PCR of CDR3 regions. TCRdb analysed the multiplex PCR reads with MiXCR anew, one entry per CDR3 protein. The sample holds 400,000 to 500,000 distinct CDR3 sequences, about 22% seen once. Time point defined: persistent/refractory GD, antithyroid drugs over 5 years with positive TRAb. The TCR library was made from RNA that had been extracted from PBMCs in TRIzol. Material: peripheral blood mononuclear cells (PBMCs), obtained when the disease was refractory, from a patient treated with antithyroid drugs. The receptors stem from a female donor with Graves disease.

This clonotype has just one count. The chain joins TRBV12-3 or TRBV12-4 to TRBJ1-2; D unclear. CDR3 length: 14 amino acids. V was trimmed by 5 bases and J by 0 bases, leaving 10 bases between them. The CDR3 coding sequence is TGTGCCAGCAGTCTTCAAAGATCTAACTATGGCTACACCTTC. Its translation is CASSLQRSNYGYTF.

In this sample, this clonotype turned up a few times. This rearrangement joins TRBV4-1 to TRBJ1-1, with 7 bases that match TRBD1. From germline, CDR1 is MGHRA and CDR2 YSYEKL. With 1 base clipped from V and 9 bases from J, the junction kept 8 bases outside the gene matches. The CDR3 sequence is 14 residues long. The CDR3 protein is CASSQARQGTQAFF. DNA of the CDR3: TGCGCCAGCAGCCAAGCTAGACAGGGAACCCAAGCTTTCTTT.

This clonotype was observed at least ten times. V usage is TRBV6-1 and J usage is TRBJ1-1; D gene unclear. The CDR3 sequence is 14 residues long. The germline V gene has CDR1 MNHNS and CDR2 SASEGT. V was shortened by 4 bases and J by 1 base, with 10 bases between the two germline ends. CDR3 sequence: CASSARTENTEAFF. The CDR3 nucleotides are TGTGCCAGCAGTGCCCGGACGGAGAACACTGAAGCTTTCTTT.

The chain joins TRBV20-1 to TRBJ2-7; TRBD2 matches at 8 bases. V gave up 1 base and J gave up 5 bases; unmatched junction bases: 13. From germline, CDR1 is DFQATT and CDR2 SNEGSKA (reference sequence). This CDR3 spans 16 amino acids. The CDR3 nucleotides read TGCAGTGCTAGAGGGCTAGCGGGTCGATCGTTCCACGAGCAGTACTTC. Encoded protein: CSARGLAGRSFHEQYF.

The V and J genes are TRBV4-3 and TRBJ2-7; 7 bases match TRBD2. This CDR3 contains 14 residues. V shed 4 bases, J shed 0 bases, and the junction held 3 bases outside the gene matches. Germline V gene data show CDR1 as LGHNA and CDR2 as YSLEER. In DNA form, the CDR3 reads TGCGCCAGCAGCCCAAGGGAGGGCTCCTACGAGCAGTACTTC. Translation gives CASSPREGSYEQYF.

This clonotype came up a few times. V usage is TRBV4-2 and J usage is TRBJ2-7; D remains ambiguous. The germline CDR1 and CDR2 sequences are LGHNA and YNFKEQ. V shed 4 bases and J shed 5 bases, with 9 bases lying between them. This CDR3 is built from 12 residues. The CDR3 DNA reads as TGTGCCAGCAGCCCTACCCCCCACGAGCAGTACTTC. This gives the protein CASSPTPHEQYF.

The chain joins TRBV7-2 to TRBJ2-2, with D possibly being TRBD1 or TRBD2 (6 bases each). The ends were cut back, 5 bases at V and 6 bases at J, with 16 bases in the middle. Per the germline V gene, CDR1 is SGHTA and CDR2 is FQGNSA. There are 15 residues in the CDR3. The CDR3 coding sequence is TGTGCCAGCAGCCTGTGGGGGGCCTCCGCCGGGGAGCTGTTTTTT. Translating gives CASSLWGASAGELFF.

This clonotype was counted only a few times. This chain joins TRBV4-3 and TRBJ2-7; a weak D match, TRBD1 (6 bases). The CDR3 extends over 15 amino acids. Between the trimmed V and J ends, which lost 4 bases and 0 bases, there was a span of 13 bases. Germline loops: CDR1 LGHNA, CDR2 YSLEER. CDR3 sequence (DNA): TGCGCCAGCAGCCTCCAGACAGGCCTCTCCTACGAGCAGTACTTC. As protein: CASSLQTGLSYEQYF.